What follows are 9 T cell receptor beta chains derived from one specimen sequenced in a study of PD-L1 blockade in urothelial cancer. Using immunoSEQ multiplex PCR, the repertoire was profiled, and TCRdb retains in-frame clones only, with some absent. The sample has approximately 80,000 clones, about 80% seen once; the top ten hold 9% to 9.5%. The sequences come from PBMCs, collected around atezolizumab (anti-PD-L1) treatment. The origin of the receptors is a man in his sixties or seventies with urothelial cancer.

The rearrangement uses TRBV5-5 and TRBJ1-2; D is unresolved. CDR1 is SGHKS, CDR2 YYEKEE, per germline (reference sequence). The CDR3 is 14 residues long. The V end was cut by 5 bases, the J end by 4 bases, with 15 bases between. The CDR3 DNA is TGTGCCAGCAGTCCGGGAGAGAGAGGCTATGGCTACACCTTC. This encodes CASSPGERGYGYTF.

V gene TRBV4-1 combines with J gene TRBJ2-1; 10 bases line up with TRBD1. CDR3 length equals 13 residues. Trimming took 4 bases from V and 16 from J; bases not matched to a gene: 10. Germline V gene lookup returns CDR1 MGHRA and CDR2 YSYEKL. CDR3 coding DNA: TGCGCCAGCAGCCGGGACAGGGGACTAGAGAATTTCTTC. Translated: CASSRDRGLENFF.

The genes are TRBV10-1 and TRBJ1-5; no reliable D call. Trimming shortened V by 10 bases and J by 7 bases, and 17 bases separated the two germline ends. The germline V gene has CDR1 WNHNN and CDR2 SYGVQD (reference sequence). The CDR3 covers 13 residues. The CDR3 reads CANYTPGPQPQHF. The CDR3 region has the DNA TGCGCCAATTACACCCCAGGTCCCCAGCCCCAGCATTTT.

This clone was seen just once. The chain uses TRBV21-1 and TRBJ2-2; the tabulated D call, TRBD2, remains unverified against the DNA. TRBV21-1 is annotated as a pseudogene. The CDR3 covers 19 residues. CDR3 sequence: CASISPGLAGPAGTGELFF. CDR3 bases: TGTGCCAGCATTTCGCCGGGACTAGCGGGACCTGCAGGCACCGGGGAGCTGTTTTTT.

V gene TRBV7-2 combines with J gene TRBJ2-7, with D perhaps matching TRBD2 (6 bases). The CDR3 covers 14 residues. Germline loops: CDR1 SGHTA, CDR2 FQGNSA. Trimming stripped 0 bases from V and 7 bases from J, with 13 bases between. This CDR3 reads CASSLAGLLSEQYF. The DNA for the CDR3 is TGTGCCAGCAGCTTAGCGGGACTCCTGTCTGAGCAGTACTTC.

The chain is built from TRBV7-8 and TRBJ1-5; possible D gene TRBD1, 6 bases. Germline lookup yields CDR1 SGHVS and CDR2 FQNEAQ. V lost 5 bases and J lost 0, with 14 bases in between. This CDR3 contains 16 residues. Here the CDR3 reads CASSPLRGHSNQPQHF. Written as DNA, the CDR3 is TGTGCCAGCAGCCCGCTTCGGGGACATAGCAATCAGCCCCAGCATTTT.

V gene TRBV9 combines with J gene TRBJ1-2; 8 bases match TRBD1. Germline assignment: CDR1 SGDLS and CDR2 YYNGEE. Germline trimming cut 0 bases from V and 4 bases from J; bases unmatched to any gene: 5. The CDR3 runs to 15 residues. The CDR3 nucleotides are TGTGCCAGCAGCGTAGGGCAGGGGGCAATCTATGGCTACACCTTC. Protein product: CASSVGQGAIYGYTF. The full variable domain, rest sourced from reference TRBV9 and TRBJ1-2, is DSGVTQTPKHLITATGQRVTLRCSPRSGDLSVYWYQQSLDQGLQFLIQYYNGEERAKGNILERFSAQQFPDLHSELNLSSLELGDSALYFCASSVGQGAIYGYTFGSGTRLTVV.

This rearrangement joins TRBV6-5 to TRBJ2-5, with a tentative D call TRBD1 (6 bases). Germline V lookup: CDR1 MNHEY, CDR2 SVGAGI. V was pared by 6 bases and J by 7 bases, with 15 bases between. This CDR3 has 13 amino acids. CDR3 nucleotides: TGTGCCAGCAGCCCGGACAGACCCGGGACCCAGTACTTC. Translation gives CASSPDRPGTQYF.

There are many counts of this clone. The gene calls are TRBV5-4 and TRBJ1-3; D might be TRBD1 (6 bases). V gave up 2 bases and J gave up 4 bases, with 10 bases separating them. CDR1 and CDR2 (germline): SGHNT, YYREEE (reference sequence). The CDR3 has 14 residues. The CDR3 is CASSFGTRGNTIYF. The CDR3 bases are TGTGCCAGCAGCTTCGGGACACGGGGAAACACCATATATTTT.